The clone carrying this TCR beta chain was recorded a few times. The sample comes from a study of CD8 T cells in ankylosing spondylitis. In TCRdb, the 5' RACE reads were re-called with MiXCR into one record per CDR3 protein. The data contain about 250,000 distinct CDR3 sequences, roughly 32% of them singletons. Source material: blood, either unsorted or a sorted T cell fraction (not recorded which). This receptor was obtained from a male donor with ankylosing spondylitis or in good health (not recorded which).

The CDR3 here is CASSSTPRQETQYF. CDR3 bases: TGTGCCAGCAGTTCCACCCCAAGACAAGAGACCCAGTACTTC. The rearrangement joins TRBV12-3 or TRBV12-4 to TRBJ2-5, with unresolved D. V was pared by 4 bases and J by 2 bases, with 11 bases between. The CDR3 has 14 amino acids.